Following are 14 T cell receptor beta chains from one sample sequenced in a study of T cell clones after liver transplantation. Clones were read by immunoSEQ multiplex PCR, and TCRdb kept only the in-frame ones, dropping some. This table has 85,000 to 110,000 clones, approximately 79% appearing once. Specimen: CD4+ T cells from blood, collected around 49 months after liver transplant. The receptors derive from a human patient who received a liver transplant. The T cells may come from the graft donor.

The chain links TRBV5-1 to TRBJ1-1; 9 bases line up with TRBD1. Per germline, CDR1 SGHRS and CDR2 YFSETQ. This CDR3 has 16 residues. The V gene end was trimmed by 4 bases and the J gene end by 2 bases; junction bases not matched to a gene: 9. CDR3 region: CASSPSTGGLNTEAFF. The CDR3 nucleotides are TGCGCCAGCAGCCCAAGTACAGGGGGCTTAAACACTGAAGCTTTCTTT. Looking up the rest from reference TRBV5-1 and TRBJ1-1 gives the full variable domain: KAGVTQTPRYLIKTRGQQVTLSCSPISGHRSVSWYQQTPGQGLQFLFEYFSETQRNKGNFPGRFSGRQFSNSRSEMNVSTLELGDSALYLCASSPSTGGLNTEAFFGQGTRLTVV.

The V and J genes are TRBV28 and TRBJ1-2; unclear D gene. Per germline, CDR1 MDHEN and CDR2 SYDVKM. V shed 4 bases and J shed 5 bases, with 11 bases lying between them. The CDR3 consists of 13 residues. The CDR3 protein is CASSSAPIYGYTF. CDR3 DNA: TGTGCCAGCAGTTCCGCCCCAATATATGGCTACACCTTC.

The rearrangement links TRBV5-1 to TRBJ2-2; 8 positions match TRBD2. J lost 7 bases, V lost 4 bases, and 12 bases had no gene match. The CDR3 has 16 residues. Germline CDR1 is SGHRS and CDR2 is YFSETQ. CDR3 bases: TGCGCCAGCAGCCATCTGGCGGGGGGCCAGGGCGGGGAGCTGTTTTTT. Translated: CASSHLAGGQGGELFF.

The chain joins TRBV5-1 to TRBJ1-2; a possible D gene is TRBD1 (6 bases). CDR3 length: 14 amino acids. CDR1 and CDR2 (germline): SGHRS, YFSETQ. The V and J ends lost 0 bases and 5 bases respectively, with 11 bases between them. This CDR3 reads CASSLEGERYGYTF. The CDR3 bases are TGCGCCAGCAGCTTGGAGGGGGAGAGGTATGGCTACACCTTC. The full variable domain, with the rest looked up from reference TRBV5-1 and TRBJ1-2, is KAGVTQTPRYLIKTRGQQVTLSCSPISGHRSVSWYQQTPGQGLQFLFEYFSETQRNKGNFPGRFSGRQFSNSRSEMNVSTLELGDSALYLCASSLEGERYGYTFGSGTRLTVV.

This clone was seen only once. The rearrangement uses TRBV19 and TRBJ2-1; 7 bases line up with TRBD2. Germline-derived CDR1 and CDR2 are LNHDA and SQIVND (reference sequence). V lost 6 bases to trimming and J lost 8 bases; unmatched junction nucleotides: 4. The CDR3 loop spans 12 amino acids. Here the CDR3 DNA reads TGTGCCAGTAGAGGGGAGGGAGATGAGCAGTTCTTC. It codes for CASRGEGDEQFF.

The chain recombines TRBV19 with TRBJ1-5; TRBD1 matches at 12 bases. The J segment lost 6 bases and the V segment lost 8 bases, leaving 8 bases of the junction unmatched. Germline V gene sequence: CDR1 LNHDA, CDR2 SQIVND (reference sequence). The CDR3 covers 15 residues. CDR3: CASHRDRGPSQPQHF. The DNA of the CDR3 is TGTGCCAGTCACCGGGACAGGGGGCCCTCTCAGCCCCAGCATTTT.

This chain joins TRBV5-8 and TRBJ2-7; D remains ambiguous. The V and J ends lost 2 bases and 7 bases respectively, with 7 bases between them. Per germline, CDR1 SGHTS and CDR2 YDEGEE. The CDR3 sequence is 11 residues long. The CDR3 sequence is CASSLTKEQYF. The CDR3, as DNA: TGTGCCAGCAGCTTAACTAAAGAGCAGTACTTC. The whole variable domain, remainder taken from reference TRBV5-8 and TRBJ2-7, is EAGVTQSPTHLIKTRGQQATLRCSPISGHTSVYWYQQALGLGLQFLLWYDEGEERNRGNFPPRFSGRQFPNYSSELNVNALELEDSALYLCASSLTKEQYFGPGTRLTVT.

This clone appeared a single time. J is TRBJ2-4 and V is TRBV29-1; no firm D call. CDR1 and CDR2 (germline): SQVTM, ANQGSEA. The CDR3 is 11 amino acids. Trimming took 4 bases from V and 6 from J, leaving 7 bases between them. CDR3 coding DNA: TGCAGCGTTGGAGCAGTAAACATTCAGTACTTC. This gives the protein CSVGAVNIQYF.

The V and J genes are TRBV27 and TRBJ1-2, with D unresolved. The CDR3 length is 13 residues. Trimming stripped 5 bases from V and 8 bases from J, with 15 bases between. In germline, CDR1 is MNHEY, CDR2 SMNVEV (reference sequence). The CDR3 here is CASSGRDGWGYTF. The CDR3 DNA sequence: TGTGCCAGCAGTGGGCGGGATGGATGGGGCTACACCTTC.

This sequence joins TRBV19 and TRBJ1-6, with unresolved D. The CDR3 sequence is 19 residues long. Germline V CDR1 and CDR2: LNHDA, SQIVND (reference sequence). Between the trimmed V and J ends, which lost 3 bases and 4 bases, there was a span of 22 bases. The CDR3 is CASSMFVGVNLGYNSPLHF. The CDR3 DNA reads TGTGCCAGTAGTATGTTTGTTGGGGTGAATCTGGGATATAATTCACCCCTCCACTTT.

This rearrangement joins TRBV14 to TRBJ1-1; D may be TRBD1 (5 bases). The V gene lost 8 bases and the J gene lost 5 bases, with 15 bases spanning the gap. Germline CDR1 is SGHDN and CDR2 is FVKESK. The CDR3 contains 13 residues. The CDR3 protein is CASQGPFGTEAFF. CDR3 bases: TGTGCCAGCCAGGGTCCGTTCGGAACTGAAGCTTTCTTT.

In this sample, this clone turned up a few times. V is TRBV10-3 and J is TRBJ2-5; 8 bases are a match to TRBD2. Germline V gene data show CDR1 as ENHRY and CDR2 as SYGVKD. Unmatched junction bases numbered 11, after V lost 3 bases and J lost 5 bases. CDR3 length equals 16 residues. The chain's CDR3 is CAISDPLRGRQETQYF. The CDR3 DNA sequence: TGTGCCATCAGTGACCCACTGCGCGGGAGGCAGGAGACCCAGTACTTC.

The V and J genes are TRBV5-1 and TRBJ1-1; a weak D match, TRBD1 (6 bases). Trimming took 5 bases from V and 2 from J, leaving 19 bases between them. Germline V lookup: CDR1 SGHRS, CDR2 YFSETQ. This CDR3 has 16 amino acids. This chain's CDR3 is CASSFGARTVNTEAFF. The CDR3 DNA sequence: TGCGCCAGCAGTTTTGGAGCAAGGACAGTAAACACTGAAGCTTTCTTT. Full variable domain (rest looked up from reference TRBV5-1 and TRBJ1-1): KAGVTQTPRYLIKTRGQQVTLSCSPISGHRSVSWYQQTPGQGLQFLFEYFSETQRNKGNFPGRFSGRQFSNSRSEMNVSTLELGDSALYLCASSFGARTVNTEAFFGQGTRLTVV.

The DNA for the CDR3 is TGCGCCAGCAGCTTGGTAGCGGGGGGGAGTCAGAGGACCCAGTACTTC. This codes for CASSLVAGGSQRTQYF. J is TRBJ2-5 and V is TRBV5-1, with 11 bases identical to TRBD2. V was pared by 0 bases and J by 7 bases, with 8 bases of the junction left unmatched. CDR3 length: 16 amino acids. Looked up from germline, CDR1 is SGHRS and CDR2 is YFSETQ. The full variable domain, its missing parts supplied by reference TRBV5-1 and TRBJ2-5, is KAGVTQTPRYLIKTRGQQVTLSCSPISGHRSVSWYQQTPGQGLQFLFEYFSETQRNKGNFPGRFSGRQFSNSRSEMNVSTLELGDSALYLCASSLVAGGSQRTQYFGPGTRLLVL.